This T cell receptor (beta chain) was identified in a study of blood T cell repertoires in COVID-19. Study summary: COVID-19 samples from acute and convalescent phases originated in the United States, Italy and Spain. Nucleic acid was either cDNA or gDNA, and it came from T cells, B-cell-depleted T cells, or PBMCs.

The authors' processing: Estimation of nucleated cell counts relied on the amplification of reference gene primers. TCRdb keeps only in-frame clones here, not all; method: immunoSEQ multiplex PCR. That table gives V, J and clone size, and the DNA gave D and trimming. Of a few hundred thousand clones listed, around 81% are singletons. In germline, CDR1 is KGHSH, CDR2 LQKENI. J gave up 6 bases and V 2 bases, and 10 bases lay outside the gene matches. The CDR3 extends over 15 amino acids. The rearrangement uses TRBV18 and TRBJ2-7, with 7 positions matching TRBD2. The sequenced material came from peripheral blood. This receptor was obtained from a woman between 50 and 59 years old with active or convalescent COVID-19. CDR3 sequence reads: CASSPSAGEAGEQYF. The CDR3 nucleotides are TGTGCCAGCTCACCAAGCGCGGGAGAGGCGGGCGAGCAGTACTTC.